This T cell receptor beta chain was recorded in a study of siplizumab effects on memory and regulatory T cells. It was about 10^5 TCR templates that were assayed per sample. Sequencing used immunoSEQ multiplex PCR; TCRdb keeps in-frame clones, though not all of them. The profile covers tens of thousands of clones, with approximately 95% appearing a single time and around 0.3% taken by the ten largest. Comment on this clone: Its specificity is unknown.

Notes on the study in general: The authors could not assign a naive or memory phenotype to roughly 75-95% of proliferating CD4+ or CD8+ clones.

The CDR3 covers 14 residues. The germline gives CDR1 SGHDT, CDR2 YYEEEE. V was pared by 4 bases and J by 1 base, with 8 bases between. V usage is TRBV5-6 and J usage is TRBJ2-2; TRBD2 is a possible D gene (6 bases). This TCR came from a human donor in good health. Sequenced sample: non-Treg CD4+ T cells sorted from blood. The CDR3 reads CASSAGRNTGELFF. Written as DNA, the CDR3 is TGTGCCAGCAGCGCGGGACGGAACACCGGGGAGCTGTTTTTT. Full variable domain (rest looked up from reference TRBV5-6 and TRBJ2-2): DAGVTQSPTHLIKTRGQQVTLRCSPKSGHDTVSWYQQALGQGPQFIFQYYEEEERQRGNFPDRFSGHQFPNYSSELNVNALLLGDSALYLCASSAGRNTGELFFGEGSRLTVL.